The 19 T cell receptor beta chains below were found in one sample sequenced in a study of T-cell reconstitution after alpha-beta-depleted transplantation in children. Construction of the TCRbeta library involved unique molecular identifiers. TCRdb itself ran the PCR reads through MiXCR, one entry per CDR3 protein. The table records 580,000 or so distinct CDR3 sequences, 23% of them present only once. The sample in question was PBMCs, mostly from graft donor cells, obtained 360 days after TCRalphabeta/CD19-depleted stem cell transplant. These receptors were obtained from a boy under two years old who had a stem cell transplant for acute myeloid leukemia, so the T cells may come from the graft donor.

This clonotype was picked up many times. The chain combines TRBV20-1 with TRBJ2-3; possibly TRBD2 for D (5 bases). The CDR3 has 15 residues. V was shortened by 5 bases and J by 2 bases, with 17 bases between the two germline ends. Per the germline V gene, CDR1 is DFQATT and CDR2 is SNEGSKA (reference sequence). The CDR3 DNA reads TGCAGTGCTGCTGGGTGGGGAGATTCCACAGATACGCAGTATTTT. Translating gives CSAAGWGDSTDTQYF.

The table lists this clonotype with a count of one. The CDR3 region is CASSVIQGDDTEAFF. The DNA of the CDR3 is TGTGCCAGCAGCGTAATCCAGGGTGACGACACTGAAGCTTTCTTT. This chain joins TRBV9 and TRBJ1-1, with D possibly being TRBD1 (5 bases). CDR3 length: 15 amino acids. V was pared by 1 base and J by 3 bases, with 13 bases between. Germline V gene data show CDR1 as SGDLS and CDR2 as YYNGEE.

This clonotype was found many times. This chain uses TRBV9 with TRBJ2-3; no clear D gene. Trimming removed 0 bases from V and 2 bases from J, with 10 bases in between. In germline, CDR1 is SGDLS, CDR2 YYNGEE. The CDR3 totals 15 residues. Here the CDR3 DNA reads TGTGCCAGCAGCGTAGACGGGCCTCCCACAGATACGCAGTATTTT. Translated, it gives CASSVDGPPTDTQYF.

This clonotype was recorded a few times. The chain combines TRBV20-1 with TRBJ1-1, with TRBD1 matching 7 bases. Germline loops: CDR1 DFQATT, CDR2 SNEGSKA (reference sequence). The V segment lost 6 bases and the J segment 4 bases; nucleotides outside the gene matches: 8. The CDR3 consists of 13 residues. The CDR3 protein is CSAPTGWGTEAFF. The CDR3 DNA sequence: TGCAGTGCCCCGACAGGGTGGGGCACTGAAGCTTTCTTT.

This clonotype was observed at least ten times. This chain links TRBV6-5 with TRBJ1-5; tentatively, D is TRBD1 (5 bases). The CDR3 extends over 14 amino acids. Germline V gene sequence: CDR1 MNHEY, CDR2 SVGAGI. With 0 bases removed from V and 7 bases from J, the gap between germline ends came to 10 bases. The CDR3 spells CASSYSAGSQPQHF. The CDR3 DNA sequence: TGTGCCAGCAGTTACTCAGCAGGGTCGCAGCCCCAGCATTTT.

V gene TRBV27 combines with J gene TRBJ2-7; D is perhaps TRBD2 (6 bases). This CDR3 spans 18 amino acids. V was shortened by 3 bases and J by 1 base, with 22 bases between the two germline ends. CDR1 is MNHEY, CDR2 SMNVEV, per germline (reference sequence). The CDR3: CASSFRRGASLLSYEQYF. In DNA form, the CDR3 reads TGTGCCAGCAGTTTTCGGCGCGGGGCATCACTACTATCCTACGAGCAGTACTTC.

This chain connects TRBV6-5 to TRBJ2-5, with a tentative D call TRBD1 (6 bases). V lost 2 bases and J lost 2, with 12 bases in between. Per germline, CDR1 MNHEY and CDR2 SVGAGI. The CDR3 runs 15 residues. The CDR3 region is CASSYARTAQETQYF. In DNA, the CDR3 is TGTGCCAGCAGTTACGCCCGGACAGCGCAAGAGACCCAGTACTTC.

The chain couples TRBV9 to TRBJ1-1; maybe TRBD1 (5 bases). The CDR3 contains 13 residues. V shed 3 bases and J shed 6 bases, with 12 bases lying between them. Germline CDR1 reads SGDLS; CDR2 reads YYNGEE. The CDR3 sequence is CASSGGGRAEAFF. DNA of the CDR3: TGTGCCAGCAGCGGGGGGGGAAGGGCTGAAGCTTTCTTT.

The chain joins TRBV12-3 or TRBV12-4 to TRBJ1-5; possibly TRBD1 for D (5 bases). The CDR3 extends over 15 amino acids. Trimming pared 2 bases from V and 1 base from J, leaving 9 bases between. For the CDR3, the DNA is TGTGCCAGCAGTTTACAGGGTTCGAGCAATCAGCCCCAGCATTTT. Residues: CASSLQGSSNQPQHF.

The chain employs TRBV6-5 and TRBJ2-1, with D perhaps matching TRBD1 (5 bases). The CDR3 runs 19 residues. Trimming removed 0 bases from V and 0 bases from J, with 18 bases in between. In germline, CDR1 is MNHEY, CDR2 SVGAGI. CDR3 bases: TGTGCCAGCAGTTACTCGAACCTCCGACAGAGAAGCTCCTACAATGAGCAGTTCTTC. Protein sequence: CASSYSNLRQRSSYNEQFF.

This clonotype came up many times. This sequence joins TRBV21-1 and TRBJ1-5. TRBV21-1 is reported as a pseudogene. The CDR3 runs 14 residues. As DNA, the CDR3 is TGTGCCAGCACCAAAGAGGCACCCAATCAGCCCCAGCATTTT. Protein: CASTKEAPNQPQHF.

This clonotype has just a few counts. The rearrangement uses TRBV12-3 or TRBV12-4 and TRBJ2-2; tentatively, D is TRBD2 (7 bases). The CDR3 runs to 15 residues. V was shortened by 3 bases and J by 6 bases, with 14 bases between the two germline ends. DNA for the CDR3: TGTGCCAGCAGTTTCGAGGGGGGGAGGGCCGGGGAGCTGTTTTTT. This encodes CASSFEGGRAGELFF.

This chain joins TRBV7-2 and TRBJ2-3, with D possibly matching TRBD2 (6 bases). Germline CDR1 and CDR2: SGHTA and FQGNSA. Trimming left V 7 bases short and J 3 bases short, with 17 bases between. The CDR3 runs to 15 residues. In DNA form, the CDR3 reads TGTGCCAGCAAAAGTCCGGGGGAACCAACAGATACGCAGTATTTT. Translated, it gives CASKSPGEPTDTQYF.

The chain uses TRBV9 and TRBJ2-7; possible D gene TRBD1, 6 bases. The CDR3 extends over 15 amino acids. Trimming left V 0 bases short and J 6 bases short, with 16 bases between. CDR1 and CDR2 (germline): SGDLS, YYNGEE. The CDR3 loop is CASSVEGTHPVEQYF. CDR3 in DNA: TGTGCCAGCAGCGTAGAAGGGACACACCCCGTCGAGCAGTACTTC. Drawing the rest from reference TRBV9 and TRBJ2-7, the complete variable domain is DSGVTQTPKHLITATGQRVTLRCSPRSGDLSVYWYQQSLDQGLQFLIQYYNGEERAKGNILERFSAQQFPDLHSELNLSSLELGDSALYFCASSVEGTHPVEQYFGPGTRLTVT.

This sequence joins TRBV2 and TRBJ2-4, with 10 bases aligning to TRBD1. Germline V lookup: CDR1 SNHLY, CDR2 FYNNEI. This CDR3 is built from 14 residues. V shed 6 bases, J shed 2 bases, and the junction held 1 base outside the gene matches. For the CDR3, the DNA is TGTGCCAGCAGGGACAGGGGGACCAAAAACATTCAGTACTTC. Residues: CASRDRGTKNIQYF.

This chain's CDR3 is CSASSPYEQYF. DNA of the CDR3: TGCAGTGCTAGTTCCCCCTACGAGCAGTACTTC. The chain joins TRBV20-1 to TRBJ2-7; D is unresolved. V lost 3 bases and J lost 2, with 5 bases in between. Germline-derived CDR1 and CDR2 are DFQATT and SNEGSKA (reference sequence). The CDR3 covers 11 residues.

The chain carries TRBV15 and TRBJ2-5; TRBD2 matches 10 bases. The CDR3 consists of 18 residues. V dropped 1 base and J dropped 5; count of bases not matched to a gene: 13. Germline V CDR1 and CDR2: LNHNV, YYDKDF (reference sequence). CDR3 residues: CATSRAKRGGILRETQYF. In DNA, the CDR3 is TGTGCCACCAGCAGAGCGAAGCGGGGGGGTATTCTTCGGGAGACCCAGTACTTC.

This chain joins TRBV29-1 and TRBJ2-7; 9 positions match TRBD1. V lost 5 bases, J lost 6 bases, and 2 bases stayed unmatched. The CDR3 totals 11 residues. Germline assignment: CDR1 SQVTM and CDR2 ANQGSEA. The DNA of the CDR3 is TGCAGCGTTTGGGACAGGGCCGAGCAGTACGTC. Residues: CSVWDRAEQYV.

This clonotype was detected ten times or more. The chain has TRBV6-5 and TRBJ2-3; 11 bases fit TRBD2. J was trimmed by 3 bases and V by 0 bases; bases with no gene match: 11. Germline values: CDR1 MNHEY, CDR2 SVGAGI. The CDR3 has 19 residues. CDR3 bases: TGTGCCAGCAGTTACTCGAACGTAGCGGGGGGGCCCTGGACAGATACGCAGTATTTT. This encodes CASSYSNVAGGPWTDTQYF.